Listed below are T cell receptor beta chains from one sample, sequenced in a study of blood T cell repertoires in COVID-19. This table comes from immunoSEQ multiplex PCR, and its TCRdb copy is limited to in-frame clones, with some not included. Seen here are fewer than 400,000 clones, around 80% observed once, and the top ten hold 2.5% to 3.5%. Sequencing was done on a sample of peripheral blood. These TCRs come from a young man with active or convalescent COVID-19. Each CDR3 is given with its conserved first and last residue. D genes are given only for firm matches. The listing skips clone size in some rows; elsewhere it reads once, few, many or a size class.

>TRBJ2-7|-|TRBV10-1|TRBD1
CASGWTGRRSYEQYF
TGCGCCAGCGGTTGGACAGGACGACGCTCCTACGAGCAGTACTTC
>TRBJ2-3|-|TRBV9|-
CASSVAVSTDTQYF
TGTGCCAGCAGCGTAGCTGTTAGCACAGATACGCAGTATTTT
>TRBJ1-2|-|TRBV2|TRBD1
CASSLGQPNYGYTF
TGTGCCAGCAGTTTGGGACAGCCTAACTATGGCTACACCTTC
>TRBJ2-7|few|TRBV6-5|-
CASRYREGYEQYF
TGTGCCAGCAGATACAGGGAGGGCTACGAGCAGTACTTC
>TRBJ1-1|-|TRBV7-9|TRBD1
CASSPAGTGRNTEAFF
TGTGCCAGCAGCCCAGCCGGGACAGGGAGGAACACTGAAGCTTTCTTT
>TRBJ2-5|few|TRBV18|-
CASSIFQGQETQYF
TGTGCCAGCTCCATATTCCAGGGGCAAGAGACCCAGTACTTC
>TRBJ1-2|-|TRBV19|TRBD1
CASTLGGSYGYTF
TGTGCCAGTACCCTAGGGGGCTCCTATGGCTACACCTTC
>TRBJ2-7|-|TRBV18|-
CASSSRGKSSYEQYF
TGTGCCAGCTCATCTCGGGGGAAGAGCTCCTACGAGCAGTACTTC
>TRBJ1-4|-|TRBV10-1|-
CAPPATAHNEKLFF
TGCGCCCCCCCGGCGACAGCCCATAATGAAAAACTGTTTTTT
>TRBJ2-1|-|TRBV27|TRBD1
CASSGDRGGKNEQFF
TGTGCCAGCTCTGGGGACAGGGGGGGAAAGAATGAGCAGTTCTTC
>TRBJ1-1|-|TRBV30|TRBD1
CAWGQGADTEAFF
TGTGCCTGGGGACAGGGGGCGGACACTGAAGCTTTCTTT
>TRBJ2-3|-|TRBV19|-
CASMAGLTDTQYF
TGTGCCAGTATGGCAGGGTTAACAGATACGCAGTATTTT
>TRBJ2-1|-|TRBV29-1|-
CSVGGSEQFF
TGCAGCGTTGGCGGTAGTGAGCAGTTCTTC
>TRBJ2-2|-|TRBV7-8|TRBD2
CASSPRGGLAATGELFF
TGTGCCAGCAGCCCAAGGGGCGGGCTAGCGGCCACCGGGGAGCTGTTTTTT
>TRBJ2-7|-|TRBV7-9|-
CASRRDTYEQYF
TGTGCCAGCAGGAGAGACACCTACGAGCAGTACTTC
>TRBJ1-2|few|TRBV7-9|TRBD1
CASSFSTGTGGYTF
TGTGCCAGCAGCTTCAGTACCGGGACAGGCGGCTACACCTTC
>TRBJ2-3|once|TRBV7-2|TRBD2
CASSLWWREGRTDTQYF
TGTGCCAGCAGCTTATGGTGGCGGGAGGGCCGCACAGATACGCAGTATTTT
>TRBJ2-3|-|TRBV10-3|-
CAINRLAGSTDTQYF
TGTGCCATCAATAGGTTGGCGGGAAGCACAGATACGCAGTATTTT